The next 32 T cell receptor beta chains were all read from a single sample in a study of breast tumors, draining lymph nodes, adjacent tissues. Breast cancer patients provided tissue from their axillary draining lymph nodes. TCRdb re-called the multiplex PCR reads with MiXCR, one entry per CDR3 protein. The sample lists approximately 170,000 distinct CDR3 sequences, approximately 33% occurring once. Source material: axillary lymph node tissue. Receptors were obtained from a female donor with breast cancer. Some clones in this sample may be carry-over from other donors' samples.

This clonotype was found once. The chain is built from TRBV7-9 and TRBJ2-3, with 7 positions matching TRBD2. Germline CDR1 SEHNR, CDR2 FQNEAQ (reference sequence). This CDR3 contains 14 residues. J was trimmed by 5 bases and V by 0 bases; bases with no gene match: 2. The CDR3 region has the DNA TGTGCCAGCAGCTTAGCGGGGGGGAAAGATACGCAGTATTTT. Protein product: CASSLAGGKDTQYF.

This clonotype was picked up many times. The chain employs TRBV12-5 and TRBJ2-5; TRBD1 might be the D (8 bases). From germline, CDR1 is LGHNT and CDR2 FRNRAP. Trimming cost V 6 bases and J 5 bases, with 16 bases left between them. This CDR3 has 14 amino acids. The CDR3 reads CASGDTGGGETQYF. The CDR3 bases are TGTGCTAGTGGGGATACAGGGGGGGGTGAGACCCAGTACTTC.

This clonotype has a count of ten or more. This rearrangement joins TRBV11-2 to TRBJ2-7; 9 bases match TRBD1. From germline, CDR1 is SGHAT and CDR2 FQNNGV. The CDR3 has 14 amino acids. V trimming: 2 bases; J trimming: 5 bases; junction bases outside the gene matches: 4. The CDR3 DNA is TGTGCCAGCAGCTTAACAGGGGGCATCGACGAGCAGTACTTC. Protein product: CASSLTGGIDEQYF. Full variable domain (outside the CDR3, taken from reference TRBV11-2 and TRBJ2-7): EAGVAQSPRYKIIEKRQSVAFWCNPISGHATLYWYQQILGQGPKLLIQFQNNGVVDDSQLPKDRFSAERLKGVDSTLKIQPAKLEDSAVYLCASSLTGGIDEQYFGPGTRLTVT.

This clonotype was seen ten or more times. The V and J genes are TRBV5-6 and TRBJ2-7; 8 positions agree with TRBD1. Germline assignment: CDR1 SGHDT and CDR2 YYEEEE. This CDR3 has 14 amino acids. The V segment lost 5 bases and the J segment 5 bases; nucleotides outside the gene matches: 9. The DNA for the CDR3 is TGTGCCAGCAGACTATGGACAGGGAAAAACGAGCAGTACTTC. Its translation is CASRLWTGKNEQYF.

The count of this clonotype is one. The rearrangement links TRBV5-4 to TRBJ2-3; a possible D gene is TRBD1 (5 bases). Per the germline V gene, CDR1 is SGHNT and CDR2 is YYREEE (reference sequence). Trimming shortened V by 3 bases and J by 6 bases, and 17 bases separated the two germline ends. The CDR3 contains 15 residues. The CDR3, as DNA: TGTGCCAGCAGCTATCCCAGGGATGACCCGGATACGCAGTATTTT. Its translation: CASSYPRDDPDTQYF.

This clonotype was counted many times. The genes are TRBV9 and TRBJ2-5; weak D call: TRBD1 (5 bases). This CDR3 comprises 14 residues. Trimming removed 2 bases from V and 1 base from J, with 9 bases in between. Germline V gives CDR1 SGDLS, CDR2 YYNGEE. CDR3 sequence (DNA): TGTGCCAGCAGCGTTGGGGCCATCCAAGAGACCCAGTACTTC. Encoded protein: CASSVGAIQETQYF.

This clonotype has ten or more counts. The gene calls are TRBV20-1 and TRBJ2-1; D gene ambiguous. The V gene's germline CDR1 is DFQATT and CDR2 SNEGSKA (reference sequence). The CDR3 totals 10 residues. V was clipped by 0 bases and J by 8 bases, with 2 bases between them. CDR3 in amino acids: CSAREDEQFF. For the CDR3, the DNA is TGCAGTGCTAGAGAGGATGAGCAGTTCTTC.

This clonotype came up many times. The chain has TRBV7-2 and TRBJ1-2; 8 bases match TRBD1. CDR1 is SGHTA and CDR2 is FQGNSA in the germline V gene. The CDR3 sequence is 15 residues long. The V and J ends lost 1 base and 8 bases, in that order; junction bases with no gene match: 9. The DNA for the CDR3 is TGTGCCAGCAGCTTAGTCTTGGGGACAGGTGGCGGCTACACCTTC. It is translated as CASSLVLGTGGGYTF. Together with reference TRBV7-2 and TRBJ1-2, the CDR3 gives the full variable domain: GAGVSQSPSNKVTEKGKDVELRCDPISGHTALYWYRQSLGQGLEFLIYFQGNSAPDKSGLPSDRFSAERTGGSVSTLTIQRTQQEDSAVYLCASSLVLGTGGGYTFGSGTRLTVV.

This clonotype was recorded at least ten times. The rearrangement uses TRBV18 and TRBJ2-3; D uncertain. V was cut by 6 bases and J by 2 bases, with 9 bases left in between. Germline lookup yields CDR1 KGHSH and CDR2 LQKENI. The CDR3 contains 13 residues. The CDR3 DNA sequence: TGTGCCAGCTCCCCTCCGACCACAGATACGCAGTATTTT. This translates into CASSPPTTDTQYF.

This clonotype was detected ten times or more. The chain combines TRBV7-2 with TRBJ2-7, with D hard to call. This CDR3 region has 13 residues. Germline CDR1 SGHTA, CDR2 FQGNSA. Deletions cut 5 bases from V and 0 bases from J, with 8 bases between. The CDR3 region is CASSRESSYEQYF. CDR3 DNA: TGTGCCAGCAGCCGCGAAAGCTCCTACGAGCAGTACTTC.

About this clonotype itself: This may arise from a read error, as a much more abundant clone is one base away. This chain links TRBV5-1 with TRBJ1-4, with D unresolved. Germline V CDR1 and CDR2: SGHRS, YFSETQ. CDR3 size: 13 residues. The CDR3: CASSKDGNENLFF. In nucleotides, the CDR3 is TGCGCCAGCAGCAAGGACGGGAATGAAAACCTGTTTTTT.

In this sample, this clonotype turned up many times. This chain connects TRBV20-1 to TRBJ1-2; 11 bases fit TRBD1. Germline-derived CDR1 and CDR2 are DFQATT and SNEGSKA (reference sequence). Trimming cost V 6 bases and J 6 bases; bases outside gene matches: 6. This CDR3 is built from 13 residues. In nucleotides, the CDR3 is TGCAGTGCGCGGACAGGGGGCGTGGATGGCTACACCTTC. It translates to CSARTGGVDGYTF.

This clonotype was found a few times. A much larger clone lies a single base off, so this may be a read error. The rearrangement uses TRBV11-2 and TRBJ2-2, with 7 bases identical to TRBD1. This CDR3 is built from 15 residues. CDR1 and CDR2 (germline): SGHAT, FQNNGV. Trimming took 6 bases from V and 4 from J; bases not matched to a gene: 8. The CDR3 sequence is CASREGDSTTGELFF. The CDR3 DNA reads TGTGCCAGCAGAGAAGGGGACAGTACCACCGGGGAGCTGTTTTTT.

This clonotype was counted many times. This chain uses TRBV7-9 with TRBJ1-3; 7 bases map to TRBD1. CDR3 size: 16 residues. In germline, CDR1 is SEHNR, CDR2 FQNEAQ (reference sequence). With V trimmed by 5 bases and J by 2 bases, 9 bases remained unmatched. The CDR3 loop is CASSPRQGLTGNTIYF. In nucleotides, the CDR3 is TGTGCCAGCAGCCCCCGACAGGGCCTAACTGGAAACACCATATATTTT.

This clonotype was observed at least ten times. V gene TRBV9 combines with J gene TRBJ1-2, with D perhaps matching TRBD1 (6 bases). The CDR3 totals 13 residues. V lost 4 bases and J lost 6, with 13 bases in between. The germline V gene encodes CDR1 SGDLS and CDR2 YYNGEE. The CDR3 is CASSLGNRDGYTF. The CDR3 DNA sequence: TGTGCCAGCAGCTTGGGGAACAGGGATGGCTACACCTTC.

Points on this clonotype: No conserved phenylalanine or tryptophan is present at the end of the CDR3, so a read error is the likely explanation. The gene calls are TRBV6-2 or TRBV6-3 and TRBJ2-5, with 11 bases matching TRBD2. This CDR3 comprises 15 residues. Germline V gives CDR1 MNHEY, CDR2 SVGEGT. Unmatched junction bases numbered 3, after V lost 2 bases and J lost 4 bases. The CDR3 nucleotides read TGTGCCAGCAGTTACCTTGGGACTAGCGGAGAGACCCAGTACCTC. Translation gives CASSYLGTSGETQYL.

This clonotype was counted ten times or more. The CDR3 DNA reads as TGTGCCAGCAGCTTGGGGACGACTAGCGGGGTTATAATCTACGAGCAGTACTTC. It encodes CASSLGTTSGVIIYEQYF. The chain recombines TRBV7-8 with TRBJ2-7, with 11 bases matching TRBD2. In germline, CDR1 is SGHVS, CDR2 FQNEAQ. V shed 3 bases and J 3 bases; nucleotides not matched to a gene: 13. This CDR3 has 18 amino acids.

A note on this clonotype: This may be a read error: a much more frequent sequence differs by one nucleotide. This chain uses TRBV12-3 or TRBV12-4 with TRBJ2-3; 11 nucleotides match TRBD2. The V gene end was trimmed by 7 bases and the J gene end by 4 bases; junction bases not matched to a gene: 7. The CDR3 runs 15 residues. In DNA form, the CDR3 reads TGTGCCAGCAATATACAACTAGCGGGGGCAGATACGCAGTATTTT. It translates to CASNIQLAGADTQYF.

This clonotype was counted at least ten times. The rearrangement joins TRBV5-6 to TRBJ1-3; possibly TRBD1 for D (5 bases). The CDR3 length is 15 residues. Per the germline V gene, CDR1 is SGHDT and CDR2 is YYEEEE. V lost 6 bases and J lost 0, with 13 bases in between. CDR3 region: CASNKGRLSGNTIYF. CDR3 coding DNA: TGTGCCAGCAACAAGGGACGGCTCTCTGGAAACACCATATATTTT.

This chain links TRBV19 with TRBJ1-4, with 7 bases fitting TRBD1. The CDR3 has 12 amino acids. CDR1 and CDR2 from the germline V gene are LNHDA and SQIVND (reference sequence). With V trimmed by 10 bases and J by 8 bases, 7 bases remained unmatched. DNA for the CDR3: TGTGCCACGGGACAGAGCAGAGAAAAACTGTTTTTT. It is translated as CATGQSREKLFF.

Within the sample, this clonotype is medium-sized. The V and J genes are TRBV5-1 and TRBJ1-3; the D is unclear. This CDR3 spans 15 amino acids. The V and J ends lost 0 bases and 5 bases respectively, with 12 bases between them. The V gene's germline CDR1 is SGHRS and CDR2 YFSETQ. CDR3 nucleotide sequence: TGCGCCAGCAGCTTGGCCCCCGACAATCGAAACACCATATATTTT. This sequence encodes CASSLAPDNRNTIYF.

The sample holds a few counts of this clonotype. A much bigger clone sits one base away, suggesting this may be a read error. Likely a read error: the CDR3 ends without its conserved phenylalanine or tryptophan. This chain joins TRBV7-7 and TRBJ2-1; D perhaps matches TRBD2 (6 bases). Germline CDR1 SSHAT, CDR2 FNYEAQ (reference sequence). This CDR3 has 14 residues. CDR3 sequence: CASSLTSSYNEQFL. Here the CDR3 DNA reads TGTGCTAGCAGCTTGACTAGCTCCTACAATGAGCAGTTCCTC.

This clonotype was seen ten or more times. V gene TRBV7-8 combines with J gene TRBJ1-2; a weak D match, TRBD1 (6 bases). V shed 4 bases and J shed 2 bases, with 11 bases lying between them. Germline loops: CDR1 SGHVS, CDR2 FQNEAQ. CDR3 length: 14 residues. DNA for the CDR3: TGTGCCAGCAGCTCTAGGGGGGGCAACTATGGCTACACCTTC. Protein sequence: CASSSRGGNYGYTF.

Points on this clonotype: A much larger clone differs from this one at a single base, so this may be a read error. This CDR3 fails to terminate in the conserved phenylalanine or tryptophan, so it likely reflects a read error. The rearrangement links TRBV18 to TRBJ1-5, with D unclear. The CDR3 has 13 residues. Germline V gene lookup returns CDR1 KGHSH and CDR2 LQKENI. The ends were cut back, 5 bases at V and 4 bases at J, with 9 bases in the middle. CDR3 sequence: CASSGTTNQPQHS. The CDR3 region has the DNA TGTGCCAGCTCAGGCACTACTAATCAGCCCCAGCATTCT.

This clonotype was detected ten times or more. The rearrangement uses TRBV7-8 and TRBJ1-3; D is possibly TRBD1 (6 bases). Germline V gene data show CDR1 as SGHVS and CDR2 as FQNEAQ. There are 14 residues in the CDR3. V dropped 4 bases and J dropped 7 bases, with 14 bases sitting between them. CDR3 sequence reads: CASSSGGGRNTIYF. The CDR3, as DNA: TGTGCCAGCAGCTCGGGAGGGGGGAGGAACACCATATATTTT.

The table lists this clonotype with many counts. The J gene is TRBJ2-5, the V gene TRBV5-1; 8 nucleotides match TRBD2. V gave up 0 bases and J gave up 3 bases; unmatched junction bases: 10. The V gene's germline CDR1 is SGHRS and CDR2 YFSETQ. This CDR3 has 17 amino acids. The CDR3 spells CASSLAGLAGGKETQYF. CDR3 nucleotide sequence: TGCGCCAGCAGCTTGGCCGGATTGGCGGGGGGCAAAGAGACCCAGTACTTC. The entire variable domain, with the rest obtained from reference TRBV5-1 and TRBJ2-5, is as follows: KAGVTQTPRYLIKTRGQQVTLSCSPISGHRSVSWYQQTPGQGLQFLFEYFSETQRNKGNFPGRFSGRQFSNSRSEMNVSTLELGDSALYLCASSLAGLAGGKETQYFGPGTRLLVL.

This clonotype was picked up many times. The CDR3 spells CAISESAATNEKLFF. The CDR3 nucleotides read TGTGCCATCAGTGAGTCAGCCGCAACTAATGAAAAACTGTTTTTT. This chain uses TRBV10-3 with TRBJ1-4; D uncertain. Trimming left V 0 bases short and J 0 bases short, with 5 bases between. This CDR3 has 15 residues. Germline V gene sequence: CDR1 ENHRY, CDR2 SYGVKD.

On this clonotype: Germline and junction disagree at one end, which may indicate a read error. The chain joins TRBV2 to TRBJ2-3; 14 positions match TRBD2. This CDR3 region has 16 residues. Germline V gene sequence: CDR1 SNHLY, CDR2 FYNNEI. The CDR3 DNA reads TGTGCCAGCAGCCCCGGACTAGCGGGAGGAGCAGGTACGCAGTATTTC. It specifies CASSPGLAGGAGTQYF.

By its share, this clonotype is medium-sized (0.01 to 0.1%). One end of the junction fails to match germline, which may point to a read error. The genes are TRBV10-3 and TRBJ1-6, with unresolved D. The germline V gene encodes CDR1 ENHRY and CDR2 SYGVKD. The CDR3 extends over 13 amino acids. The CDR3 is CATSRDTNSPLHF. CDR3 sequence (DNA): TGTGCCACCAGTAGAGACACTAATTCACCCCTCCACTTT.

This clonotype came up a few times. The germline gene is not matched at one end of the junction; a read error may be the cause. This chain links TRBV9 with TRBJ2-5; 7 bases align to TRBD2. The CDR3 contains 14 residues. From germline, CDR1 is SGDLS and CDR2 YYNGEE. The CDR3: CASSVEAGVQTQSF. Written as DNA, the CDR3 is TGTGCCAGCAGCGTAGAGGCGGGAGTTCAGACCCAGTCCTTC. Complete variable domain (other parts from reference TRBV9 and TRBJ2-5): DSGVTQTPKHLITATGQRVTLRCSPRSGDLSVYWYQQSLDQGLQFLIQYYNGEERAKGNILERFSAQQFPDLHSELNLSSLELGDSALYFCASSVEAGVQTQSFGPGTRLLVL.

As for this clonotype: This may be a read error, as it is one base from a much larger clone. Here the CDR3 omits its conserved ending phenylalanine or tryptophan, so a read error is the likely source. The chain carries TRBV18 and TRBJ1-2; the D is unclear. V was clipped by 5 bases and J by 2 bases, with 3 bases between them. Germline loops: CDR1 KGHSH, CDR2 LQKENI. The CDR3 runs to 11 residues. DNA for the CDR3: TGTGCCAGCTCAGACAACTATGGCTACACCCTC. Translated: CASSDNYGYTL.

This clonotype was picked up many times. The CDR3 protein is CSASATSTDTQYF. CDR3 nucleotides: TGCAGTGCTAGTGCGACAAGCACAGATACGCAGTATTTT. V is TRBV20-1 and J is TRBJ2-3; D is unclear. CDR3 length: 13 residues. CDR1 and CDR2 (germline): DFQATT, SNEGSKA (reference sequence). With 3 bases removed from V and 0 bases from J, the gap between germline ends came to 7 bases.